One and the same sample provided the 2 T cell receptor beta chains below, sequenced in a study of T cells in Graves' hyperthyroidism and ophthalmopathy. The source material, RNA transcripts, was used to amplify TCR beta CDR3 regions. HTBI primers were employed in a first-round RT-PCR of the TCR CDR3. TCRdb processed the multiplex PCR reads anew with MiXCR; each CDR3 protein has one entry. The sample gives over 550,000 distinct CDR3 sequences, approximately 16% of which show up once; around 19% is in the top ten. Material for sequencing was blood. The receptors were sampled from a young woman with Graves' hyperthyroidism.

A few counts support this clonotype. V and J are TRBV5-5 and TRBJ2-5; 9 positions match TRBD2. Germline CDR1 is SGHKS and CDR2 is YYEKEE (reference sequence). The CDR3 extends over 14 amino acids. V trimming: 4 bases; J trimming: 5 bases; junction bases outside the gene matches: 6. This CDR3 reads CASSRAGGDETQYF. CDR3 coding DNA: TGTGCCAGCAGCCGTGCGGGGGGGGACGAGACCCAGTACTTC. Drawing the rest from reference TRBV5-5 and TRBJ2-5, the complete variable domain is DAGVTQSPTHLIKTRGQQVTLRCSPISGHKSVSWYQQVLGQGPQFIFQYYEKEERGRGNFPDRFSARQFPNYSSELNVNALLLGDSALYLCASSRAGGDETQYFGPGTRLLVL.

This clonotype was seen a handful of times. The J gene is TRBJ1-2, the V gene TRBV19; TRBD1 agrees at 7 bases. This CDR3 is 15 amino acids long. Looked up from germline, CDR1 is LNHDA and CDR2 is SQIVND (reference sequence). The ends lost 4 bases at V and 5 bases at J; junction bases unmatched: 10. CDR3 DNA: TGTGCCAGTAGTACCCGGGACAGTCCTCCTTATGGCTACACCTTC. Residues: CASSTRDSPPYGYTF.